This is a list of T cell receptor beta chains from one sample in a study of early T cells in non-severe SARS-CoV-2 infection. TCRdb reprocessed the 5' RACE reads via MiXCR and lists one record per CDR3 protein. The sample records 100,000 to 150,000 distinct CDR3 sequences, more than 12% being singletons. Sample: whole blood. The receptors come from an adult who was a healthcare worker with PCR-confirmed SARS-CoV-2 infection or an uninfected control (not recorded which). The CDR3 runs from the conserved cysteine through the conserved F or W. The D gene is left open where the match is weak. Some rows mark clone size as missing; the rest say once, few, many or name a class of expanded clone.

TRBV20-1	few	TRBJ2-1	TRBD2	CSARRVGAGDYNEQFF	TGCAGTGCTAGAAGGGTGGGAGCGGGGGATTACAATGAGCAGTTCTTC
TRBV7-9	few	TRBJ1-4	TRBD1	CASSPRDSLHEKLFF	TGTGCCAGCAGCCCAAGGGACAGTCTGCATGAAAAACTGTTTTTT
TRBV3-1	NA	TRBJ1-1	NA	CASSHRSFEAFF	TGTGCCAGCAGCCATAGGAGTTTTGAAGCTTTCTTT
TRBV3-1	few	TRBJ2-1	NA	CASSRGGDSYNEQFF	TGTGCCAGCAGCCGAGGGGGGGACTCATACAATGAGCAGTTCTTC
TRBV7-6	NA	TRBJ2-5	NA	CASSSAGQKDQETQYF	TGTGCCAGCAGCTCAGCCGGACAGAAAGACCAAGAGACCCAGTACTTC
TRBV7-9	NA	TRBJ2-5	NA	CASSFPSGAAQETQYF	TGTGCCAGCAGTTTTCCCTCCGGGGCAGCTCAAGAGACCCAGTACTTC
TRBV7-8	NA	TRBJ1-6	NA	CASSPRRPFGNSPLHF	TGTGCCAGCAGCCCCAGACGCCCCTTCGGTAATTCACCCCTCCACTTT
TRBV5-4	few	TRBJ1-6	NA	CASSLGDPLDRRGSPLHF	TGTGCCAGCAGCTTGGGGGACCCTTTGGACAGACGTGGATCACCCCTCCACTTT
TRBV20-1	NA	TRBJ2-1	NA	CSARATGNEQFF	TGCAGTGCTAGGGCGACAGGCAATGAGCAGTTCTTC
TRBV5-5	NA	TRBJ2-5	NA	CASSFSYGTPWETQYF	TGTGCCAGCAGCTTCAGTTATGGGACCCCCTGGGAGACCCAGTACTTC
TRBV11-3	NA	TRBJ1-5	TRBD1	CASSSGKLGQGYQPQHF	TGTGCCAGCAGCTCGGGCAAACTAGGACAGGGGTATCAGCCCCAGCATTTT
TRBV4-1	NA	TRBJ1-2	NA	CASSRTRPANNYGYTF	TGCGCCAGCAGCCGAACTAGACCAGCGAATAACTATGGCTACACCTTC
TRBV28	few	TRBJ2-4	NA	CASRRGLRDIQYF	TGTGCCAGCAGAAGAGGCCTACGGGACATTCAGTACTTC
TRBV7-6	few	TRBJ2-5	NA	CASSRATGGETQYF	TGTGCCAGCAGCCGCGCGACAGGAGGAGAGACCCAGTACTTC
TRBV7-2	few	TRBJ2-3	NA	CASSLDSITDTQYF	TGTGCCAGCAGCTTAGATAGTATTACAGATACGCAGTATTTT
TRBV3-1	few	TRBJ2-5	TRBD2	CASSQGGMETQYF	TGTGCCAGCAGCCAGGGGGGGATGGAGACCCAGTACTTC
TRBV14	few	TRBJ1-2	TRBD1	CASSQSIRDRGSNGYTF	TGTGCCAGCAGCCAAAGCATCCGGGACAGGGGGAGTAATGGCTACACCTTC
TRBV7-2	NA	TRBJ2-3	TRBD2	CASSLLAGASTDTQYF	TGTGCCAGCAGCCTACTAGCGGGGGCTAGCACAGATACGCAGTATTTT
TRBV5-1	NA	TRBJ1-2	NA	CASSKQRGYGYTF	TGCGCCAGCAGCAAGCAGAGGGGGTATGGCTACACCTTC
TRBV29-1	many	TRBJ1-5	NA	CSVAVQSNQPQHF	TGCAGCGTTGCTGTACAGAGTAATCAGCCCCAGCATTTT
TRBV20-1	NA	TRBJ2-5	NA	CSPYRNQETQYF	TGCAGTCCTTATCGGAACCAAGAGACCCAGTACTTC
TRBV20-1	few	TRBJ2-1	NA	CSARVAARFDEQFF	TGCAGTGCTAGAGTCGCGGCGAGATTCGATGAGCAGTTCTTC
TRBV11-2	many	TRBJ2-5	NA	CASSRQLGETQYF	TGTGCCAGCAGCCGACAACTCGGGGAGACCCAGTACTTC
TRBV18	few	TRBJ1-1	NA	CASSGGHRGTEAFF	TGTGCCAGCTCAGGAGGTCACCGGGGTACTGAAGCTTTCTTT
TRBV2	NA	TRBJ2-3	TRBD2	CASSARTSGRTDTQYF	TGTGCCAGCAGTGCTCGGACTAGCGGGCGCACAGATACGCAGTATTTT
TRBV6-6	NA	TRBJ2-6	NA	CASSYFGVSGANVLTF	TGTGCCAGCAGTTACTTCGGAGTCTCTGGGGCCAACGTCCTGACTTTC
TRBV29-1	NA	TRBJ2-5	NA	CSVHREETQYF	TGCAGCGTTCACAGGGAAGAGACCCAGTACTTC
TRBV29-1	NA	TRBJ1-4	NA	CSVRDGNNEKLFF	TGCAGCGTCCGGGACGGTAATAATGAAAAACTGTTTTTT
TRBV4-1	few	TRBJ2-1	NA	CASSQDALVRDEQFF	TGCGCCAGCAGCCAAGATGCGCTAGTTAGAGATGAGCAGTTCTTC
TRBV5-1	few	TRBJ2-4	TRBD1	CASRSTGGETIQYF	TGCGCCAGTAGGTCGACAGGGGGTGAAACAATTCAGTACTTC
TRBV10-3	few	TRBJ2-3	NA	CAIGYTGGRTDTQYF	TGTGCCATCGGGTATACGGGGGGCCGCACAGATACGCAGTATTTT
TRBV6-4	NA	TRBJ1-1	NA	CASSDGTGGSTEAFF	TGTGCCAGCAGTGACGGTACGGGGGGGAGCACTGAAGCTTTCTTT
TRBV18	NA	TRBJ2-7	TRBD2	CASSPSGGDEQYF	TGTGCCAGCTCACCATCGGGAGGGGACGAGCAGTACTTC
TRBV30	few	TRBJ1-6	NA	CASNRESYNSPLHF	TGTGCCAGTAACAGGGAATCCTATAATTCACCCCTCCACTTT
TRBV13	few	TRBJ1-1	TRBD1	CASSLRTGDEAFF	TGTGCCAGCAGCTTAAGGACAGGGGATGAAGCTTTCTTT
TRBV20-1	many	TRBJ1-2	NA	CSARVGKVPGYTF	TGCAGTGCTAGAGTGGGTAAAGTACCTGGCTACACCTTC
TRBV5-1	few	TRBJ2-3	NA	CASSLEYVYTDTQYF	TGCGCCAGCAGCTTGGAATACGTCTACACAGATACGCAGTATTTT
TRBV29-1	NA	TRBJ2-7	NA	CSVGQGGYEQYF	TGCAGCGTTGGACAGGGAGGGTACGAGCAGTACTTC
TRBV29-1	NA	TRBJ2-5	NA	CSVGGPTAVETQYF	TGCAGCGTTGGGGGACCGACAGCCGTGGAGACCCAGTACTTC
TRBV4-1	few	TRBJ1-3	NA	CASSQEPEGPGNTIYF	TGCGCCAGCAGCCAAGAACCCGAGGGTCCCGGAAACACCATATATTTT
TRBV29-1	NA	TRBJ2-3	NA	CSVVSSGHTDTQYF	TGCAGCGTTGTATCTTCGGGGCACACAGATACGCAGTATTTT
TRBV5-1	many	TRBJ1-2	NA	CASSEDMVSYGYTF	TGCGCCAGCAGCGAAGACATGGTGAGCTATGGCTACACCTTC
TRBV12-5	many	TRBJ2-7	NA	CASDWGGPRYEQYF	TGTGCTAGTGACTGGGGTGGCCCTCGGTACGAGCAGTACTTC
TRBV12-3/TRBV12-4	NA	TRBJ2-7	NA	CASSLGGVEQYF	TGTGCCAGCAGCCTTGGTGGGGTCGAGCAGTACTTC
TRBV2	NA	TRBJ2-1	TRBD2	CASRTGTSLFAEQFF	TGTGCCAGCAGGACCGGGACTAGTCTATTTGCTGAGCAGTTCTTC
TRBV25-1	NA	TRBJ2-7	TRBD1	CASSDSGTGMDEQYF	TGTGCCAGCAGTGATTCCGGGACAGGAATGGACGAGCAGTACTTC